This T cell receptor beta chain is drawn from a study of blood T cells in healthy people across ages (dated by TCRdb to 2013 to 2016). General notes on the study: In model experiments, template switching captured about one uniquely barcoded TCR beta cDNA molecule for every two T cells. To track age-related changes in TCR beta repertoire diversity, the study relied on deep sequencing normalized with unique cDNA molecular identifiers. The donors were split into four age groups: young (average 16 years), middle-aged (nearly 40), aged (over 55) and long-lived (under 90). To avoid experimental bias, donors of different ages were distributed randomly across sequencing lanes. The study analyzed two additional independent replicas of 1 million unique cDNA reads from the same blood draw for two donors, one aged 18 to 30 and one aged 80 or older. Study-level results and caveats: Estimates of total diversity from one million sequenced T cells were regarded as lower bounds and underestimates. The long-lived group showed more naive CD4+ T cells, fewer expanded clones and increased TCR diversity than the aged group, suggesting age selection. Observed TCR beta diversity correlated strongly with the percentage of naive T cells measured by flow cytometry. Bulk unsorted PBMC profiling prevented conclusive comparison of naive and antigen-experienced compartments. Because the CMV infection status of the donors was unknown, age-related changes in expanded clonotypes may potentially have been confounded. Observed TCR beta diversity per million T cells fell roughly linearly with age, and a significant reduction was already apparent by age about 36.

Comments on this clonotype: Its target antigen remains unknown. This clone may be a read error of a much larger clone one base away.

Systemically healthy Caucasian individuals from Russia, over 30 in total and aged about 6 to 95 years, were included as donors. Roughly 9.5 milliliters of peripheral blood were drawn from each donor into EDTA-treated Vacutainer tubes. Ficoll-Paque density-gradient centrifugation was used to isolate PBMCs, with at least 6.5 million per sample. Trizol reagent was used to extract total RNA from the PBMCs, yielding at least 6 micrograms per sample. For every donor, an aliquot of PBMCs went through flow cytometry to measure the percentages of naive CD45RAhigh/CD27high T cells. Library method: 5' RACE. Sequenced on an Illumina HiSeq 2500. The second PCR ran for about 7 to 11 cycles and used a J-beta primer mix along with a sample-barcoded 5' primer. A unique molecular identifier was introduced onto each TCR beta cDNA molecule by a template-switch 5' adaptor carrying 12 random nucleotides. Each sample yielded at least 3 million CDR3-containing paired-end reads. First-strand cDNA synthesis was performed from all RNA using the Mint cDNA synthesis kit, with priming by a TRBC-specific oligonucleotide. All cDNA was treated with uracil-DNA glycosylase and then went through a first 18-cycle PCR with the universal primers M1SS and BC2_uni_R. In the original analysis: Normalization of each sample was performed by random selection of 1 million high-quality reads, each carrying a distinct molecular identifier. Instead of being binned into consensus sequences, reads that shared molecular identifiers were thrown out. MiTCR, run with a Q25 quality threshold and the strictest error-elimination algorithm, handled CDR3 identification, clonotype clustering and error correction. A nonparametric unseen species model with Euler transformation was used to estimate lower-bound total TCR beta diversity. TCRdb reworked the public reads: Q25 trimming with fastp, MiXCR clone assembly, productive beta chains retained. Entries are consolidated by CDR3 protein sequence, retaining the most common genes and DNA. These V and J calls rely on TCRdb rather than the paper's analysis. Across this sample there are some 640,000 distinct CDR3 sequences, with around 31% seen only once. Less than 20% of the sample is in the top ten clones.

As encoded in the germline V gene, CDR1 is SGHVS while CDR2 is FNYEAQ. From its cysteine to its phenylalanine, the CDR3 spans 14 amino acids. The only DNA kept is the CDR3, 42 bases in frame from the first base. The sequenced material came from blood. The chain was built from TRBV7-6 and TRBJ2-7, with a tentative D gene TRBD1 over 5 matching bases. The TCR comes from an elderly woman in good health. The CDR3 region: CASILGQGDYEQYF. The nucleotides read TGTGCCAGCATCTTAGGCCAGGGTGATTACGAGCAGTACTTC.